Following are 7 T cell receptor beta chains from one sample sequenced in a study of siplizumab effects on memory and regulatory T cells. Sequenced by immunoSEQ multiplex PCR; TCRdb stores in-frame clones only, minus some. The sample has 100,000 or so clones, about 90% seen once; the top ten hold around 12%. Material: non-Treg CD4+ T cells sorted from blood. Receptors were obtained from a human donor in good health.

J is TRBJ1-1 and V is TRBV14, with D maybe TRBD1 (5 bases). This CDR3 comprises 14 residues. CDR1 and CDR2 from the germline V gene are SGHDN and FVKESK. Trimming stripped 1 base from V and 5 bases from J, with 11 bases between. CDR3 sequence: CASSQGGPSTEAFF. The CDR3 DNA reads TGTGCCAGCAGCCAAGGGGGCCCATCAACTGAAGCTTTCTTT. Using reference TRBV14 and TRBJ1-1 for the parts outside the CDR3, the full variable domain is EAGVTQFPSHSVIEKGQTVTLRCDPISGHDNLYWYRRVMGKEIKFLLHFVKESKQDESGMPNNRFLAERTGGTYSTLKVQPAELEDSGVYFCASSQGGPSTEAFFGQGTRLTVV.

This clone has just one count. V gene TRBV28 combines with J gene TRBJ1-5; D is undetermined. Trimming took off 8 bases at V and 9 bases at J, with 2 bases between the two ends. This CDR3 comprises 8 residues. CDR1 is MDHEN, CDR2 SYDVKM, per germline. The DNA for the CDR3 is TGTGCCAGCGGGCCCCAGCATTTT. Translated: CASGPQHF. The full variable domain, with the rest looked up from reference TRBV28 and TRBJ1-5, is DVKVTQSSRYLVKRTGEKVFLECVQDMDHENMFWYRQDPGLGLRLIYFSYDVKMKEKGDIPEGYSVSREKKERFSLILESASTNQTSMYLCASGPQHFGDGTRLSIL.

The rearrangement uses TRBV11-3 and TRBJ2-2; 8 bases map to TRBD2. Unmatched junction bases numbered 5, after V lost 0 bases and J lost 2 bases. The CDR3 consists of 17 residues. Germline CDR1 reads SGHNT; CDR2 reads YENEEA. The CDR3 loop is CASSLELTSGNTGELFF. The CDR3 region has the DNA TGTGCCAGCAGCTTAGAATTAACTAGCGGTAACACCGGGGAGCTGTTTTTT.

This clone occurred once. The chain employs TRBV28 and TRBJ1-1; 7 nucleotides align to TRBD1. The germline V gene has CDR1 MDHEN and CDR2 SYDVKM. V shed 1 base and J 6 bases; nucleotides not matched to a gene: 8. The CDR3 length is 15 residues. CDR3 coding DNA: TGTGCCAGCAGTTTATATGGCAGGGGGAAGTCTGAAGCTTTCTTT. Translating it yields CASSLYGRGKSEAFF. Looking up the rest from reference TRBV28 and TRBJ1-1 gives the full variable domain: DVKVTQSSRYLVKRTGEKVFLECVQDMDHENMFWYRQDPGLGLRLIYFSYDVKMKEKGDIPEGYSVSREKKERFSLILESASTNQTSMYLCASSLYGRGKSEAFFGQGTRLTVV.

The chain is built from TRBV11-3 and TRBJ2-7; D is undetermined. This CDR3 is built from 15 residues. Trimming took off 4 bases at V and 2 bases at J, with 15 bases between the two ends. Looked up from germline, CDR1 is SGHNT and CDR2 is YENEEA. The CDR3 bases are TGTGCCAGCAGCTCGCTCGGGCTAGATGCCTACGAGCAGTACTTC. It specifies CASSSLGLDAYEQYF.

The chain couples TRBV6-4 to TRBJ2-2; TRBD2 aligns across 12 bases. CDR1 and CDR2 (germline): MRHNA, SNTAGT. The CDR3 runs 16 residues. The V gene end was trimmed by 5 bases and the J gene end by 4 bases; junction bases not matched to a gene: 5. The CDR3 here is CASSKGLAGFTGELFF. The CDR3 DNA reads TGTGCCAGCAGTAAAGGACTAGCGGGATTCACCGGGGAGCTGTTTTTT.

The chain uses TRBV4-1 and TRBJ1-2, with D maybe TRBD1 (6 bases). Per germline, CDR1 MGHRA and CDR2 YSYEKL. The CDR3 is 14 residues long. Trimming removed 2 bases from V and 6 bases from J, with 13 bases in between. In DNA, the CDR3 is TGCGCCAGCAGCCAACCCGGGACAAGGAATGGCTACACCTTC. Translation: CASSQPGTRNGYTF.